The 7 T cell receptor beta chains below all came from one sample that was sequenced in a study of human T cells and chemical hapten exposure (dated by TCRdb to the early 2020s). The sample's time point label, in plain terms: patch test 1, 2 weeks after DPC sensitization. The treatment or condition label here, explained by the study, means: therapeutic diphenylcyclopropenone sensitization with weekly scalp DPC. Library creation used RACE. The sample was run on a NextSeq 500. TCRdb passed the public sequencing reads through fastp at Q25 and MiXCR, retaining productive beta sequences. Rows are unified per CDR3 protein, each entry keeping the most common DNA and genes. The sample records 65,000 to 85,000 distinct CDR3 sequences, 10% of which are singletons. Around 1.3% of the sample is in the top ten clones. Sample: whole blood, taken in connection with sensitization to the hapten diphenylcyclopropenone (DPC). These receptors were obtained from a woman aged 50 to 65 with alopecia areata. Some clones in this sample may be carry-over from other donors' samples.

The genes are TRBV5-5 and TRBJ2-5; unclear D gene. Germline CDR1 and CDR2: SGHKS and YYEKEE (reference sequence). Trimming cost V 7 bases and J 4 bases, with 14 bases left between them. There are 13 residues in the CDR3. The CDR3 nucleotides are TGTGCCAGCGGCCAAGGACCCAGAGAGACCCAGTACTTC. Translation: CASGQGPRETQYF. Supplemented by reference TRBV5-5 and TRBJ2-5, the full variable domain reads DAGVTQSPTHLIKTRGQQVTLRCSPISGHKSVSWYQQVLGQGPQFIFQYYEKEERGRGNFPDRFSARQFPNYSSELNVNALLLGDSALYLCASGQGPRETQYFGPGTRLLVL.

V and J are TRBV7-3 and TRBJ2-7; 15 bases map to TRBD2. There are 19 residues in the CDR3. V gave up 5 bases and J gave up 1 base; unmatched junction bases: 12. From germline, CDR1 is SGHTA and CDR2 FQGTGA. This CDR3 is CASSTSPGTSGRLSYEQYF. As DNA, the CDR3 is TGTGCCAGCAGCACCTCACCAGGGACTAGCGGGAGGTTGTCCTACGAGCAGTACTTC.

The genes are TRBV29-1 and TRBJ2-7, with D hard to call. CDR3 length: 13 residues. V gave up 4 bases and J gave up 9 bases, with 19 bases separating them. Germline CDR1 reads SQVTM; CDR2 reads ANQGSEA. In nucleotides, the CDR3 is TGCAGCGTTGCCCAGGCTGTCGGGCAAGGGCAGTACTTC. It specifies CSVAQAVGQGQYF.

V usage is TRBV18 and J usage is TRBJ2-7; 8 nucleotides align to TRBD1. CDR1 KGHSH and CDR2 LQKENI come from the germline V gene. J was trimmed by 3 bases and V by 5 bases; bases with no gene match: 9. The CDR3 runs 15 residues. CDR3 protein: CASSIGQGGGYEQYF. The CDR3 DNA follows: TGTGCCAGCTCAATCGGACAGGGCGGAGGCTACGAGCAGTACTTC.

This clonotype occurred a few times. The rearrangement joins TRBV18 to TRBJ2-1; 10 nucleotides agree with TRBD2. This CDR3 has 18 residues. V shed 4 bases and J 3 bases; nucleotides not matched to a gene: 12. From germline, CDR1 is KGHSH and CDR2 LQKENI. The CDR3 loop reads CASSLKIPGTSVYNEQFF. DNA of the CDR3: TGTGCCAGCTCACTGAAAATCCCAGGGACTAGCGTCTACAATGAGCAGTTCTTC.

V and J are TRBV20-1 and TRBJ2-1, with 11 bases matching TRBD2. Germline loops: CDR1 DFQATT, CDR2 SNEGSKA (reference sequence). The V and J ends lost 0 bases and 8 bases, in that order; junction bases with no gene match: 9. The CDR3 is made up of 16 amino acids. This CDR3 reads CSARELTSGIGDEQFF. The CDR3 bases are TGCAGTGCTAGAGAGCTGACTAGCGGGATAGGGGATGAGCAGTTCTTC.

This clonotype was seen repeatedly, ten times or more. The chain employs TRBV12-3 or TRBV12-4 and TRBJ2-3; D remains unclear. V lost 8 bases and J lost 8, with 8 bases in between. The CDR3 covers 10 residues. The CDR3 loop is CASARTTQYF. The CDR3 bases are TGTGCCAGCGCGAGGACTACGCAGTATTTT.